Reported below is one TCR beta chain. The CDR3 covers 14 residues. Per the germline V gene, CDR1 is SGHTA and CDR2 is FQGTGA. Deletions cut 1 base from V and 5 bases from J, with 10 bases between. The data derive from a study of blood T cell repertoires in COVID-19. Turning to the study itself: Samples came from the United States, Italy and Spain, spanning acute and convalescent COVID-19.

Sequencing was performed with immunoSEQ multiplex PCR; in TCRdb, only in-frame clones are kept and a portion is missing. The sample records tens of thousands of clones, more than 85% being singletons. The clonotype originates from a man in his 60s with acute or convalescent COVID-19. The sequencing sample was made of peripheral blood. The V call is TRBV7-3, the J call TRBJ2-3; the D gene is possibly TRBD1 (6 bases). The CDR3 protein is CASSLSQGLDTQYF. CDR3 sequence (DNA): TGTGCCAGCAGCTTAAGCCAGGGGTTAGATACGCAGTATTTT.